This T cell receptor (beta chain) was captured in a study of control samples from healthy donors and cancer patients. On this clone: This CDR3 is also generated by other DNA sequences in the sample.

Germline CDR1 LGHDT, CDR2 YNNKEL (reference sequence). V was pared by 2 bases and J by 5 bases, with 3 bases between. This CDR3 is 11 amino acids long. Clones were read by immunoSEQ multiplex PCR, and TCRdb kept only the in-frame ones, dropping some. The sample lists about 22,000 clones, around 84% occurring once. The clonotype was recovered from a man in his 60s with colorectal cancer. The gene calls are TRBV3-1 (or the pseudogene TRBV3-2) and TRBJ2-5; D not certain. Sequencing was performed on PBMCs. This chain's CDR3 is CASSQRETQYF. The CDR3 DNA follows: TGTGCCAGCAGCCAAAGGGAGACCCAGTACTTC.